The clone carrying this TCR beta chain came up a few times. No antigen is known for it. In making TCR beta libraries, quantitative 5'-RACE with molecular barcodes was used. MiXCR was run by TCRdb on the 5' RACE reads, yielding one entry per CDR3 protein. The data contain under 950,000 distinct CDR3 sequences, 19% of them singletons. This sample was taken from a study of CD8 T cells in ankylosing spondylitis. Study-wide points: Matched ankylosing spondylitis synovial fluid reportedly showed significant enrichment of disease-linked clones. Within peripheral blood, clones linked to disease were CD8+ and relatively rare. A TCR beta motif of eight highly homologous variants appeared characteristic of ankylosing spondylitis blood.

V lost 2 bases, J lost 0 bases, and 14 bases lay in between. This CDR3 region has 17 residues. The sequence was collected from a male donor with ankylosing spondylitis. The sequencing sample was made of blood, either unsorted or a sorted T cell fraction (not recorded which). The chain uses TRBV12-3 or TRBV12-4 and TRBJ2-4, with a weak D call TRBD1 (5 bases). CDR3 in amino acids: CASSLRTLLGAKNIQYF. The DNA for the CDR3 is TGTGCCAGCAGTTTAAGGACACTACTTGGAGCCAAAAACATTCAGTACTTC.